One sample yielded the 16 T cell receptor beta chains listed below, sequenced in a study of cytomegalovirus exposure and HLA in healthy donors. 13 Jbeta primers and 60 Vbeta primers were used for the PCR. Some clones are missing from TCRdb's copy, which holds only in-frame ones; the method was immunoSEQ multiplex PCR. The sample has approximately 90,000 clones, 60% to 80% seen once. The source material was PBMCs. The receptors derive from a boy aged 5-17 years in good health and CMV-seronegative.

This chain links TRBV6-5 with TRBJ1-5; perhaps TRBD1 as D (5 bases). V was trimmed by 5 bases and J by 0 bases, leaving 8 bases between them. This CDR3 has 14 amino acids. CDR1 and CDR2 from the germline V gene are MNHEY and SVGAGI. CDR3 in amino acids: CASSRGYSNQPQHF. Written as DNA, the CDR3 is TGTGCCAGCAGTAGGGGTTATAGCAATCAGCCCCAGCATTTT.

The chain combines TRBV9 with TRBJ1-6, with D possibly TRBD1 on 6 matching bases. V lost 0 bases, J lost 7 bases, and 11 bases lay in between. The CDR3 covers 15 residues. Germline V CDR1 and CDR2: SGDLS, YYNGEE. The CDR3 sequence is CASSVDQGTNSPLHF. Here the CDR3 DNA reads TGTGCCAGCAGCGTAGATCAGGGGACGAATTCACCCCTCCACTTT.

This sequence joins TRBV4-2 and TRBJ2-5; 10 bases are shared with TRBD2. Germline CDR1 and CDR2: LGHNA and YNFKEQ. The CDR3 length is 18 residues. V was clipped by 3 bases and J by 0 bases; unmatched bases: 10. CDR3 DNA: TGTGCCAGCAGCCACGGAGCACTAGCGGGAAGAAACCAAGAGACCCAGTACTTC. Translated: CASSHGALAGRNQETQYF.

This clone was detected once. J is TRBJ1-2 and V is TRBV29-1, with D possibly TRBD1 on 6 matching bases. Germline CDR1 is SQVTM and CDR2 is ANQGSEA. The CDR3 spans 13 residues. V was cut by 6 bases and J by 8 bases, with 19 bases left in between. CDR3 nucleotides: TGCAGCGTGGAGGGGGGCGGGGGCGGAGGCTACACCTTC. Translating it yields CSVEGGGGGGYTF.

The CDR3 spells CAWSVLVLNTEAFF. As DNA, the CDR3 is TGTGCCTGGAGTGTACTGGTCCTGAACACTGAAGCTTTCTTT. This rearrangement joins TRBV30 to TRBJ1-1; no clear D. The germline CDR1 and CDR2 sequences are GTSNPN and SVGIG (reference sequence). The V and J ends lost 0 bases and 0 bases respectively, with 8 bases between them. The CDR3 length is 14 residues.

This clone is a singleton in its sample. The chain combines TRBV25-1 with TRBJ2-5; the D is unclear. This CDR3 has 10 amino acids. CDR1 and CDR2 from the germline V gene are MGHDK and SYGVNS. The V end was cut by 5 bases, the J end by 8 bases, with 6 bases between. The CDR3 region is CASSHTTQYF. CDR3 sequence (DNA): TGTGCCAGCAGTCATACTACCCAGTACTTC. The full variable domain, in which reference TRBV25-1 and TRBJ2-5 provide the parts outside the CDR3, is EADIYQTPRYLVIGTGKKITLECSQTMGHDKMYWYQQDPGMELHLIHYSYGVNSTEKGDLSSESTVSRIRTEHFPLTLESARPSHTSQYLCASSHTTQYFGPGTRLLVL.

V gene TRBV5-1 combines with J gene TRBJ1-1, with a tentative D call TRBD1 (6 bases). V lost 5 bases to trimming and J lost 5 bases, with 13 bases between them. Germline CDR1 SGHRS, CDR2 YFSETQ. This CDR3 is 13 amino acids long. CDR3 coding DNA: TGCGCCAGCAGGCCAGGGGTGGGGACTGAAGCTTTCTTT. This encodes CASRPGVGTEAFF.

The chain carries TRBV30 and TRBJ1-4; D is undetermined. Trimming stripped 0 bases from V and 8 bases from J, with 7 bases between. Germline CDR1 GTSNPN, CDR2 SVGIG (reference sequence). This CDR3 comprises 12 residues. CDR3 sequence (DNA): TGTGCCTGGAGTGTACAACGAGAAAAACTGTTTTTT. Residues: CAWSVQREKLFF.

Here the CDR3 reads CAWTRIFSDTQYF. In DNA form, the CDR3 reads TGTGCCTGGACGCGGATATTCTCCGATACGCAGTATTTT. The rearrangement links TRBV30 to TRBJ2-3; D is unclear. Trimming took 4 bases from V and 6 from J, leaving 14 bases between them. The germline V gene has CDR1 GTSNPN and CDR2 SVGIG (reference sequence). This CDR3 is 13 amino acids long.

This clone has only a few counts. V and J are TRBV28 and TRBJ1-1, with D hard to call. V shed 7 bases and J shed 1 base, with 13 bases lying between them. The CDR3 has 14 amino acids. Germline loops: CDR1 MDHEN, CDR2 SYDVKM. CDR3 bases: TGTGCCAGCACCCCCGTGGCTCCGAACACTGAAGCTTTCTTT. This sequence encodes CASTPVAPNTEAFF. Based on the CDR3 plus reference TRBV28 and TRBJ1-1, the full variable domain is DVKVTQSSRYLVKRTGEKVFLECVQDMDHENMFWYRQDPGLGLRLIYFSYDVKMKEKGDIPEGYSVSREKKERFSLILESASTNQTSMYLCASTPVAPNTEAFFGQGTRLTVV.

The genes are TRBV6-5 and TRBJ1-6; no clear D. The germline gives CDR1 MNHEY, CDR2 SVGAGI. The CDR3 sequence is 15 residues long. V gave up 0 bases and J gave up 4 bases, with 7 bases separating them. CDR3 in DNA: TGTGCCAGCAGTTACTCGACGGGTTATAATTCACCCCTCCACTTT. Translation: CASSYSTGYNSPLHF.

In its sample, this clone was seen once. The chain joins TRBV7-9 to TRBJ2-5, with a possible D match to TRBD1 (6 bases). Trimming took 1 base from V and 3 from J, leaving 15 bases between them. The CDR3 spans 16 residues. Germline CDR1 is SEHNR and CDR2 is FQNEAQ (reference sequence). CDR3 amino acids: CASSLGVQGPKETQYF. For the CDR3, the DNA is TGTGCCAGCAGCTTAGGGGTACAGGGTCCTAAAGAGACCCAGTACTTC.

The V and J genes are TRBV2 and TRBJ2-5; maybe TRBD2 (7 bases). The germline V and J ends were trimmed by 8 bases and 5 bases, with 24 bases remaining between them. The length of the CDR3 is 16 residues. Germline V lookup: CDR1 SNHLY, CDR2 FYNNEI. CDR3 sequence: CASRRRETGGRETQYF. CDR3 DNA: TGTGCCAGCCGGAGAAGAGAGACGGGGGGCCGGGAGACCCAGTACTTC. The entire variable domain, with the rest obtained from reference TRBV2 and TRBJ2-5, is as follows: EPEVTQTPSHQVTQMGQEVILRCVPISNHLYFYWYRQILGQKVEFLVSFYNNEISEKSEIFDDQFSVERPDGSNFTLKIRSTKLEDSAMYFCASRRRETGGRETQYFGPGTRLLVL.

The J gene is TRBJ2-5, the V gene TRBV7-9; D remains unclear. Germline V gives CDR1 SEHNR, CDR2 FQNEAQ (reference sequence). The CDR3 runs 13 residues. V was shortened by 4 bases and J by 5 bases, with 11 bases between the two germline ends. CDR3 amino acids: CASSSLEVETQYF. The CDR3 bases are TGTGCCAGCAGCTCACTTGAGGTGGAGACCCAGTACTTC.

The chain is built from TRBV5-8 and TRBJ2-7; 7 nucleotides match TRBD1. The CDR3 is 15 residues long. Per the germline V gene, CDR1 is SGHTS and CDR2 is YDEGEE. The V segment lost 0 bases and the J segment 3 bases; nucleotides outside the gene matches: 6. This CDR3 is CASSLEVQGIYEQYF. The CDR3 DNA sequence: TGTGCCAGCAGCTTGGAGGTACAGGGGATCTACGAGCAGTACTTC.

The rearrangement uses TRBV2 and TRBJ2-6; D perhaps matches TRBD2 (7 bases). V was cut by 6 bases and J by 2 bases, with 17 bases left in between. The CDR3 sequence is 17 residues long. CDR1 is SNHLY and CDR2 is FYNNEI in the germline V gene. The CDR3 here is CASSKGTGGTGANVLTF. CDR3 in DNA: TGTGCCAGCAGCAAGGGGACGGGGGGCACTGGGGCCAACGTCCTGACTTTC.